This T cell receptor (beta chain) came from a study of graft-versus-host responses after intestinal transplantation. The method was immunoSEQ multiplex PCR; TCRdb's version includes in-frame clones alone and lacks a portion of them. The table includes fewer than 95,000 clones, just under 95% detected once. Note on this clone: Its specificity is not known.

The origin of this receptor is a human donor who received an intestinal transplant. This specimen consisted of unstimulated CD8+ T cells sorted from spleen or lymph node cells, obtained before intestinal transplant.

The CDR3 DNA sequence: TGTGCCAGCAGCTCCGAGGACAGGGCTTACGAGCAGTACTTC. Protein product: CASSSEDRAYEQYF. This rearrangement joins TRBV7-9 to TRBJ2-7; 8 bases match TRBD1. With 4 bases clipped from V and 4 bases from J, the junction kept 6 bases outside the gene matches. Per germline, CDR1 SEHNR and CDR2 FQNEAQ (reference sequence). This CDR3 comprises 14 residues.